This T cell receptor (beta chain) was profiled in a study of T-cell memory formation after mild COVID-19. Study at large: The two donors had largely donor-specific TCR clusters.

Overall study findings and caveats: Cross-reactive memory appears to have joined, as suggested by some responding clones showing up in pre-infection memory.

CDR3 size: 14 residues. Germline values: CDR1 MNHEY, CDR2 SVGEGT. V lost 7 bases, J lost 4 bases, and 17 bases lay in between. TCRdb ran MiXCR on the 5' RACE reads and lists one entry per CDR3 protein. The repertoire holds 250,000 to 300,000 distinct CDR3 sequences, about 16% seen once, with roughly 20% in the top ten. This clonotype was observed once. Its antigen remains unidentified. The sequencing input was PBMCs or a T cell subset sorted from them (not recorded which). The receptor was derived from a man between 18 and 29 years old who had mild COVID-19 (a few samples of this study predate the infection). Cell type and time point are not known. The genes are TRBV6-2 or TRBV6-3 and TRBJ2-7; tentatively, D is TRBD1 or TRBD2 (5 bases each). CDR3 region: CASKPGALHYEQYV. CDR3 bases: TGTGCCAGCAAGCCCGGGGCCTTGCATTACGAGCAGTACGTC.